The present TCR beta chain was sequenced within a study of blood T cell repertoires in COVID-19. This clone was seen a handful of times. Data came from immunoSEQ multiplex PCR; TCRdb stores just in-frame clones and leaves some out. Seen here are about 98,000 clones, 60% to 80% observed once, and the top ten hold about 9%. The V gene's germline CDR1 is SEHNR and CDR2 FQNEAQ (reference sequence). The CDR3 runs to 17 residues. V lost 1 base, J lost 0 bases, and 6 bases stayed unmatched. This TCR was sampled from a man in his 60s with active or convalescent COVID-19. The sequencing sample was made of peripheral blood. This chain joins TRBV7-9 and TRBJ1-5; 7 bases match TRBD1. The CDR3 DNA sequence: TGTGCCAGCAGCTTAGGTGGACAGGTCGATAGCAATCAGCCCCAGCATTTT. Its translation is CASSLGGQVDSNQPQHF.